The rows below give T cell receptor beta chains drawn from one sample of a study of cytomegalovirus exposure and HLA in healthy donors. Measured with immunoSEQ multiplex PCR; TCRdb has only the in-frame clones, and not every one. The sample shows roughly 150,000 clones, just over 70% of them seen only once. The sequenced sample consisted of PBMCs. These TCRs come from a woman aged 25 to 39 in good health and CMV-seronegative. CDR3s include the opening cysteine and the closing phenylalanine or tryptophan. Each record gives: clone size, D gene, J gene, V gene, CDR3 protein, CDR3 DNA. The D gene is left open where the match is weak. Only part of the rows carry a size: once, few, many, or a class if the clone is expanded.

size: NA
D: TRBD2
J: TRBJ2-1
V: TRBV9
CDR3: CASSATSGGVAGGLVTNEQFF
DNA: TGTGCCAGCAGCGCCACCTCCGGAGGAGTGGCGGGGGGACTGGTTACAAATGAGCAGTTCTTC

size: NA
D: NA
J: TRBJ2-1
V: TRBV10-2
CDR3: CASTQGVISNEQFF
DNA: TGCGCCAGCACACAGGGTGTAATTTCCAATGAGCAGTTCTTC

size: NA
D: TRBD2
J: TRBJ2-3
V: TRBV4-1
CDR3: CASSQDTLADTDTQYF
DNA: TGCGCCAGCAGCCAAGATACCCTAGCGGACACAGATACGCAGTATTTT

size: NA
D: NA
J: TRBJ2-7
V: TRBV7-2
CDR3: CASSSPTTRVAYF
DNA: TGTGCCAGCAGCTCCCCCACTACGCGGGTCGCGTACTTC

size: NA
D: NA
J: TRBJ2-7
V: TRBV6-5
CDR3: CASSYAGEQYF
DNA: TGTGCCAGCAGTTACGCGGGGGAGCAGTACTTC

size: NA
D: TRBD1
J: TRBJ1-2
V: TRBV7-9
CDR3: CASSPSNPGGQGVGYTF
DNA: TGTGCCAGCAGCCCAAGCAACCCAGGTGGACAGGGTGTGGGCTACACCTTC

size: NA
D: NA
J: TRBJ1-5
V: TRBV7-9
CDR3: CASSLAGGSNQPQHF
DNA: TGTGCCAGCAGCTTAGCAGGCGGGTCCAATCAGCCCCAGCATTTT

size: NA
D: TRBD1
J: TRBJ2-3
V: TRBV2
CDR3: CASSGGQATDTQYF
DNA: TGTGCCAGCAGTGGGGGACAGGCCACAGATACGCAGTATTTT

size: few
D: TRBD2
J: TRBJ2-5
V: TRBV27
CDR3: CASSDGLGWSQYF
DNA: TGTGCCAGCAGTGACGGACTAGGTTGGTCCCAGTACTTC

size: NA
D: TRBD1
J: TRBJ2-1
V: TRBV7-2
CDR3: CASSLRDRGQEDEQFF
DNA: TGTGCCAGCAGCTTAAGGGACAGGGGGCAGGAGGATGAGCAGTTCTTC

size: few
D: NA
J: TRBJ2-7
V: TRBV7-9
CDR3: CASSPDSSQQYF
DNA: TGTGCCAGCAGCCCGGACAGTAGTCAGCAGTACTTC

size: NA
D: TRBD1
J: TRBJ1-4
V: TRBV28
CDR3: CASSSQGAQDEKLFF
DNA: TGTGCCAGCAGTTCACAGGGGGCGCAGGATGAAAAACTGTTTTTT

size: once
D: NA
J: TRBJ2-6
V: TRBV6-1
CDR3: CASSDQGTGANVLTF
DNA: TGTGCCAGCAGTGATCAGGGGACTGGGGCCAACGTCCTGACTTTC

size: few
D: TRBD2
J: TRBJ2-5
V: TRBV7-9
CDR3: CASSLGLAGGQETQYF
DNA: TGTGCCAGCAGCTTAGGCCTAGCGGGGGGCCAAGAGACCCAGTACTTC

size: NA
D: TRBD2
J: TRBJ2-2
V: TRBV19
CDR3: CASRDRSGTNTGELFF
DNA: TGTGCCAGTAGGGACCGTAGCGGGACGAACACCGGGGAGCTGTTTTTT

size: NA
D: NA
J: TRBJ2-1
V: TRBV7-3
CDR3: CASSLIGRPGEQFF
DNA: TGTGCCAGCAGCTTAATCGGCAGGCCGGGAGAGCAGTTCTTC

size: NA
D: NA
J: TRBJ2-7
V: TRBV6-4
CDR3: CASSDSLGGATTYEQYF
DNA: TGTGCCAGCAGTGACTCACTAGGGGGGGCGACTACCTACGAGCAGTACTTC

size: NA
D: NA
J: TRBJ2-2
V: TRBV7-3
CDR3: CASSSLAGELFF
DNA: TGTGCCAGCAGCTCCTTAGCCGGGGAGCTGTTTTTT

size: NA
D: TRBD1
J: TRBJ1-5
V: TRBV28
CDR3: CASSATGDGGQPQHF
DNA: TGTGCCAGCAGTGCAACAGGGGATGGGGGCCAGCCCCAGCATTTT

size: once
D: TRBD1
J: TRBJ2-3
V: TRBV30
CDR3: CAYKGGVGTDTQYF
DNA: TGTGCCTACAAAGGGGGCGTCGGCACAGATACGCAGTATTTT

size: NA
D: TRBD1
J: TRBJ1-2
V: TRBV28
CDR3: CASSLFSGGYGYRGYTF
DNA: TGTGCCAGCAGTTTATTCTCAGGGGGATACGGATACAGGGGCTACACCTTC

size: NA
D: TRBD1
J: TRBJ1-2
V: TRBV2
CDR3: CASSDRGNDGYTF
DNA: TGTGCCAGCAGCGACAGGGGGAACGATGGCTACACCTTC

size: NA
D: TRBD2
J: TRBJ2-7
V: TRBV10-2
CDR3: CASSDPLRDYSYEQYF
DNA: TGCGCCAGCAGTGATCCACTTCGGGACTACTCCTACGAGCAGTACTTC

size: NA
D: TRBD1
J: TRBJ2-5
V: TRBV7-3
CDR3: CASRITTGGAETQYF
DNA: TGTGCCAGCAGGATTACGACAGGGGGCGCGGAGACCCAGTACTTC

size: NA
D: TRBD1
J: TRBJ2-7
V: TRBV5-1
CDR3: CASSNRDRGYEQYF
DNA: TGCGCCAGCAGCAATCGGGACAGGGGGTACGAGCAGTACTTC

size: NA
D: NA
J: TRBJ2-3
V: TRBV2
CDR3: CASSDGTGSDTQYF
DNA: TGTGCCAGCAGTGACGGGACTGGATCAGATACGCAGTATTTT

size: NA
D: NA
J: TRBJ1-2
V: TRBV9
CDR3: CASSVGEAYYGYTF
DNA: TGTGCCAGCAGCGTAGGCGAGGCTTACTATGGCTACACCTTC

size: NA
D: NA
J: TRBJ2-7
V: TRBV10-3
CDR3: CAISLDGNYEQYF
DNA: TGTGCCATCAGCCTGGACGGGAACTACGAGCAGTACTTC

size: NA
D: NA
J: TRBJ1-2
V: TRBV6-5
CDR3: CASRVRALANYGYTF
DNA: TGTGCCAGCAGGGTCAGGGCGTTAGCTAACTATGGCTACACCTTC

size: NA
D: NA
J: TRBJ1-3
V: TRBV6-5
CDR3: CASSYSGPGSTIYF
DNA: TGTGCCAGCAGTTACTCCGGGCCCGGGAGCACCATATATTTT

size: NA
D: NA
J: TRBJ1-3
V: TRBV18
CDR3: CASSLRQTPPGNTIYF
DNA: TGTGCCAGCTCACTGCGACAGACCCCTCCCGGAAACACCATATATTTT

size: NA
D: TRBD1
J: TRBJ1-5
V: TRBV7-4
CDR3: CASSRDRQGDQPQHF
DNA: TGTGCCAGCAGCCGAGATCGACAGGGAGACCAGCCCCAGCATTTT

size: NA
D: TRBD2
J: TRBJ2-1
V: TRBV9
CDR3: CASSVGLAGGIGQFF
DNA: TGTGCCAGCAGCGTAGGACTAGCGGGGGGGATTGGGCAGTTCTTC

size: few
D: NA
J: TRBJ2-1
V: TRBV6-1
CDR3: CASSEQGQNEQFF
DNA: TGTGCCAGCAGTGAACAGGGGCAAAATGAGCAGTTCTTC

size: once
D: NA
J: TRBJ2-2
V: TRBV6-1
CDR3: CASSGLGGAGELFF
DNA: TGTGCCAGCAGTGGACTAGGGGGCGCCGGGGAGCTGTTTTTT

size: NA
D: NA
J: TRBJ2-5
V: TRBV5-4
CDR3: CASSFQDSGETQYF
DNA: TGTGCCAGCAGCTTTCAGGACTCCGGGGAGACCCAGTACTTC

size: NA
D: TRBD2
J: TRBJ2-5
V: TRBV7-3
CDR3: CASSLGVAGPEAQYF
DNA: TGTGCCAGCAGCTTAGGGGTAGCGGGGCCGGAGGCCCAGTACTTC

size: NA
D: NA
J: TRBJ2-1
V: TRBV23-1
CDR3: CASSQDRETFREQFF
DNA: TGCGCCAGCAGTCAAGATAGAGAGACTTTCAGAGAGCAGTTCTTC

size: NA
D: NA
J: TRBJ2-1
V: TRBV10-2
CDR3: CASLTVNSNEQFF
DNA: TGCGCCAGCTTAACGGTTAATAGCAATGAGCAGTTCTTC

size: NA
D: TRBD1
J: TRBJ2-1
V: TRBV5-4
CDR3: CASSSDRAFINEQFF
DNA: TGTGCCAGCAGCTCGGACAGGGCTTTCATCAATGAGCAGTTCTTC

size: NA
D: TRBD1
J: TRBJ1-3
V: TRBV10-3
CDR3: CAISAGTGTGNTIYF
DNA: TGTGCCATCAGTGCCGGGACAGGGACTGGAAACACCATATATTTT

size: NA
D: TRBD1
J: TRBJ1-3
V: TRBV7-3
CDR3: CASSATGTGVDTIYF
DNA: TGTGCCAGCAGCGCTACCGGGACAGGGGTCGACACCATATATTTT

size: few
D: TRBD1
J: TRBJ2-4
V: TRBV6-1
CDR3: CASSWTGVKNIQYF
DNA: TGTGCCAGCAGTTGGACAGGGGTCAAAAACATTCAGTACTTC

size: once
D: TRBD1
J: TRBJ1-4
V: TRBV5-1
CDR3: CASSPGQRNEKLFF
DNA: TGCGCCAGCAGCCCGGGACAGAGAAATGAAAAACTGTTTTTT

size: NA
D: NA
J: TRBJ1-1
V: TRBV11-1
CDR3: CASSAHRLEAFF
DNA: TGTGCCAGCAGCGCCCACAGGTTGGAAGCTTTCTTT

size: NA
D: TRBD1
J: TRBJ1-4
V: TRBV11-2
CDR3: CASSPGQTYEKLFF
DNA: TGTGCCAGCAGCCCGGGACAGACTTATGAAAAACTGTTTTTT

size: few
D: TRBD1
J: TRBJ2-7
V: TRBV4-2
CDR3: CASSQDLGTGAIEQYF
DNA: TGTGCCAGCAGCCAAGATCTTGGGACAGGGGCGATCGAGCAGTACTTC

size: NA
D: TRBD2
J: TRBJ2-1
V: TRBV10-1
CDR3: CASSPGTTYNEQFF
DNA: TGCGCCAGCAGTCCCGGGACTACCTACAATGAGCAGTTCTTC

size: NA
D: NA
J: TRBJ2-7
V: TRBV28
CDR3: CASSLERQDGYEQYF
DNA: TGTGCCAGCAGTTTAGAGCGACAGGACGGCTACGAGCAGTACTTC

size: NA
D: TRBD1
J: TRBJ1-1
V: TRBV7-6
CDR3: CASSRSSQGLNTEAFF
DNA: TGTGCCAGCAGCCGATCCTCACAGGGGCTGAACACTGAAGCTTTCTTT

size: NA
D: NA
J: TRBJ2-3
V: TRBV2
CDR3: CASGQAANTDTQYF
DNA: TGTGCCAGCGGTCAAGCAGCCAACACAGATACGCAGTATTTT

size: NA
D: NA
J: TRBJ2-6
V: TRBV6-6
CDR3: CASSYLSSGANVLTF
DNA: TGTGCCAGCAGTTATTTGAGCTCTGGGGCCAACGTCCTGACTTTC

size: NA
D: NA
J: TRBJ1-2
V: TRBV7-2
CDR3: CASSALISNYGYTF
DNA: TGTGCCAGCAGCGCCTTGATTAGTAACTATGGCTACACCTTC

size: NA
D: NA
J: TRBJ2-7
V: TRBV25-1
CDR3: CASSGRGYEQYF
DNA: TGTGCCAGCAGTGGAAGGGGGTACGAGCAGTACTTC

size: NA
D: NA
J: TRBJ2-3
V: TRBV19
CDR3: CASSIDRVTDTQYF
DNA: TGTGCCAGTAGTATAGACAGGGTAACAGATACGCAGTATTTT

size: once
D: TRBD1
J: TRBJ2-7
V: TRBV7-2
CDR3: CASSLGAGTGGYEQYF
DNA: TGTGCCAGCAGCTTAGGGGCCGGGACAGGGGGCTACGAGCAGTACTTC

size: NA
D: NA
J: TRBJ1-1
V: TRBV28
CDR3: CAIERQDEAFF
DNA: TGTGCCATCGAGAGACAGGATGAAGCTTTCTTT

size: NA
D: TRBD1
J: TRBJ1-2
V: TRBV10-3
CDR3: CAISEGQGDGYTF
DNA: TGTGCCATCAGTGAAGGGCAGGGGGACGGCTACACCTTC